Listed below are T cell receptor beta chains from one sample, sequenced in a study of CD8+ T cells in alopecia areata. Sequencing was performed with immunoSEQ multiplex PCR; in TCRdb, only in-frame clones are kept and a portion is missing. The profile shows hundreds of thousands of clones, approximately 52% of them singletons. The sequencing here drew on CD4+ T cells sorted from blood, taken at week 0. Every receptor here comes from a human donor with alopecia areata. CDR3s include the opening cysteine and the closing phenylalanine or tryptophan. The D gene is left open where the match is weak. Where a row states a size, it is once, few, many or the class of an expanded clone; other rows omit it.

v_call	d_call	clone_size	j_call	cdr3_aa	cdr3_nt
TRBV6-9	.	.	TRBJ2-3	CASSHSWDTQYF	TGTGCCAGCAGTCATTCATGGGATACGCAGTATTTT
TRBV4-1	.	.	TRBJ1-2	CASSQSEGRGTYGYTF	TGCGCCAGCAGCCAGTCCGAGGGGAGGGGGACCTATGGCTACACCTTC
TRBV4-1	TRBD2	.	TRBJ2-7	CASSLLAGRGLSEQYF	TGCGCCAGCAGCCTCCTAGCGGGCAGGGGCCTATCCGAGCAGTACTTC
TRBV30	.	once	TRBJ1-3	CAWSRGGSGNTIYF	TGTGCCTGGAGTAGGGGGGGCTCTGGAAACACCATATATTTT
TRBV6-5	.	once	TRBJ1-2	CASSYVPHKDGYTF	TGTGCCAGCAGTTACGTCCCACACAAAGATGGCTACACCTTC
TRBV7-9	.	few	TRBJ1-3	CASSFLGNTIYF	TGTGCCAGCAGCTTTCTCGGAAACACCATATATTTT
TRBV9	.	few	TRBJ2-3	CASSEGGWATDTQYF	TGTGCCAGCAGCGAGGGGGGTTGGGCCACAGATACGCAGTATTTT
TRBV29-1	TRBD1	.	TRBJ1-2	CSGGGRQGASGYTF	TGCAGCGGTGGGGGAAGACAGGGGGCCTCTGGCTACACCTTC
TRBV4-1	TRBD1	.	TRBJ2-7	CASSHGQGLTYEQYF	TGCGCCAGCAGCCACGGACAGGGGTTAACCTACGAGCAGTACTTC
TRBV4-1	.	.	TRBJ1-2	CASSQPIPRRGSDYGYTF	TGCGCCAGCAGCCAACCTATCCCCAGGAGGGGGAGTGACTATGGCTACACCTTC
TRBV9	.	.	TRBJ1-2	CASSVAQVANYGYTF	TGTGCCAGCAGCGTAGCACAGGTAGCTAACTATGGCTACACCTTC